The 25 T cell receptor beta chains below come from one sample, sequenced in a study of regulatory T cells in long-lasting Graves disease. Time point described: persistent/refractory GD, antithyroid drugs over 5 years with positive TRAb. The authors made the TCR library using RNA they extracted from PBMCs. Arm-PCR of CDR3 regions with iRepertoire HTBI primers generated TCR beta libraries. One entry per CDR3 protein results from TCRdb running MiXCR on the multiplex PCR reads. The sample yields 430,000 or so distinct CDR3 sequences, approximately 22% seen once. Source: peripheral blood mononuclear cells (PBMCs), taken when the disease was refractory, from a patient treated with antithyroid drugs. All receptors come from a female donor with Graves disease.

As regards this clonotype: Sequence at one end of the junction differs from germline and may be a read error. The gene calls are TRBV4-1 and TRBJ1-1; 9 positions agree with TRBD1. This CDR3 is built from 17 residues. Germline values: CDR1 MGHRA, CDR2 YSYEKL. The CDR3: CANSQASGQGLNTEAFF. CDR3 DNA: TGCGCCAACAGCCAAGCATCGGGACAGGGCCTGAACACTGAAGCTTTCTTT.

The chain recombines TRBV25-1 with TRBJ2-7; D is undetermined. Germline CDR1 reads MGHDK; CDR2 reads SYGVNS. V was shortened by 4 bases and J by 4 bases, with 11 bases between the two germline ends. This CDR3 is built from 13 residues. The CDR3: CASSGASAYEQYF. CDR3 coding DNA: TGTGCCAGCAGTGGGGCCTCTGCGTACGAGCAGTACTTC.

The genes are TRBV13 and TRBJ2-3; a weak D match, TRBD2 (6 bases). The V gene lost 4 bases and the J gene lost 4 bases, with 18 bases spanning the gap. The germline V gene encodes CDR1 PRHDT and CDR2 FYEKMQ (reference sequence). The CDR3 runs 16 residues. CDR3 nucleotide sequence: TGTGCCAGCAGCTCCGCCTTTCGGGAGAGGTCAGATACGCAGTATTTT. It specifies CASSSAFRERSDTQYF.

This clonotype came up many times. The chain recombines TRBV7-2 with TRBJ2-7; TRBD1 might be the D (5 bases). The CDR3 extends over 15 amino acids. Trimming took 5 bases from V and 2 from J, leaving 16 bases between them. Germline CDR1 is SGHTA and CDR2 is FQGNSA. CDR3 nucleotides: TGTGCCAGCAGCGAAAACCCGACAGATCCCTACGAGCAGTACTTC. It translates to CASSENPTDPYEQYF.

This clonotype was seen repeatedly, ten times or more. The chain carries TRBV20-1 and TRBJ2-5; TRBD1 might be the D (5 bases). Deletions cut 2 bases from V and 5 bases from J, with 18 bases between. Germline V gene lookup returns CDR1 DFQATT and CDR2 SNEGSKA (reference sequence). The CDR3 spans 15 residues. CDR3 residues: CSARNPSRGRETQYF. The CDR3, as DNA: TGCAGTGCTAGAAACCCTAGTAGGGGAAGGGAGACCCAGTACTTC.

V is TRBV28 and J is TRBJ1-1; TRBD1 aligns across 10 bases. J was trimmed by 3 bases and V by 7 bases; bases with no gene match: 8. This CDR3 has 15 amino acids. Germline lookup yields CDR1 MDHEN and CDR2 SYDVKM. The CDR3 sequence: CASTSGQGSDTEAFF. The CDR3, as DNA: TGTGCCAGCACCTCGGGACAGGGGAGCGACACTGAAGCTTTCTTT.

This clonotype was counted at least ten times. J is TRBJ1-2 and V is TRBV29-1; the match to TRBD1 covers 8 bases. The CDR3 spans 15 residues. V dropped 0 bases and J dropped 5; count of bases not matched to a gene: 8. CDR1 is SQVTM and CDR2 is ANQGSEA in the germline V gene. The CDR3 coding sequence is TGCAGCGTTGAAGAGGGGGGACAGGACAAATATGGCTACACCTTC. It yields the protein CSVEEGGQDKYGYTF. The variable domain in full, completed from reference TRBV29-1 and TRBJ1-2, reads SAVISQKPSRDICQRGTSLTIQCQVDSQVTMMFWYRQQPGQSLTLIATANQGSEATYESGFVIDKFPISRPNLTFSTLTVSNMSPEDSSIYLCSVEEGGQDKYGYTFGSGTRLTVV.

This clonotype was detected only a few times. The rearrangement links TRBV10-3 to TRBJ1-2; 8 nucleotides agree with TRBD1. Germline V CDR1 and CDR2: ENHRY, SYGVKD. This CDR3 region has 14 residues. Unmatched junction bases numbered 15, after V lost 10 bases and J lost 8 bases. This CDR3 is CATQAGQGREGYTF. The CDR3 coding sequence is TGTGCCACCCAGGCAGGACAGGGTAGGGAAGGCTACACCTTC.

CDR3 coding DNA: TGTGCCAGCAGCCTCCAGGGGGGAATAGTAGATACGCAGTATTTT. It encodes CASSLQGGIVDTQYF. The gene calls are TRBV12-3 or TRBV12-4 and TRBJ2-3; TRBD1 might be the D (7 bases). The CDR3 is made up of 15 amino acids. Between the trimmed V and J ends, which lost 6 bases and 5 bases, there was a span of 18 bases.

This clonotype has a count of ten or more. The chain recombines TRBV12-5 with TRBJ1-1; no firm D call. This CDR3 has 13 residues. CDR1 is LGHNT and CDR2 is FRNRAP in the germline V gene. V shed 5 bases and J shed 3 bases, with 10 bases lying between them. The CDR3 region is CASGPEGYTEAFF. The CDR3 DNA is TGTGCTAGTGGTCCCGAGGGTTACACTGAAGCTTTCTTT.

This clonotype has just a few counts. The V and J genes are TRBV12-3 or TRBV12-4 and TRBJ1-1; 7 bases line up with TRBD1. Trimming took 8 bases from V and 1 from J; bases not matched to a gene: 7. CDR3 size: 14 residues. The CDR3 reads CASGGDSQNTEAFF. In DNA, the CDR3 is TGTGCCAGCGGGGGGGACAGCCAGAACACTGAAGCTTTCTTT.

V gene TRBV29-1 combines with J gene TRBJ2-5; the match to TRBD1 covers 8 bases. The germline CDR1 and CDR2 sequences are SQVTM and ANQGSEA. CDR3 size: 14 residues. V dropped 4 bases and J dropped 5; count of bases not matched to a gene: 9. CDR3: CSVGTGAGGETQYF. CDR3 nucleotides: TGCAGCGTTGGAACCGGGGCAGGGGGCGAGACCCAGTACTTC.

CDR3 region: CASSSFNQPQHF. The CDR3 nucleotides read TGTGCCAGCAGTTCTTTTAATCAGCCCCAGCATTTT. This rearrangement joins TRBV6-5 to TRBJ1-5; D gene ambiguous. CDR1 and CDR2 from the germline V gene are MNHEY and SVGAGI. Trimming removed 4 bases from V and 4 bases from J, with 5 bases in between. The CDR3 totals 12 residues.

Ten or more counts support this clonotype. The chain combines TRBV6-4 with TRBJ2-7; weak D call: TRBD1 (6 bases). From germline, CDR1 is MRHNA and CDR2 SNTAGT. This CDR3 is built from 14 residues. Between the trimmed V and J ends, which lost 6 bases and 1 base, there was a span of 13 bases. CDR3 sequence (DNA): TGTGCCAGCAGAAGAACAGGGAGTTCCTACGAGCAGTACTTC. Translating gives CASRRTGSSYEQYF.

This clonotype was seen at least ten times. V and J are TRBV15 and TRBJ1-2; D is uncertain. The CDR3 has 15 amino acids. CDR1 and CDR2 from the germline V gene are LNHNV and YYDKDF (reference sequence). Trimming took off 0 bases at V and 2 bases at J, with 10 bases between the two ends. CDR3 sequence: CATSRDTGLNYGYTF. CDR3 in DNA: TGTGCCACCAGCAGAGATACGGGTCTGAACTATGGCTACACCTTC.

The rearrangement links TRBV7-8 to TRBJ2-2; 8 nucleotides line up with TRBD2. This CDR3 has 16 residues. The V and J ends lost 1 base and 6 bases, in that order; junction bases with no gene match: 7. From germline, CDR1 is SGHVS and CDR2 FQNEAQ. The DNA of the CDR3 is TGTGCCAGCAGCTTAGTCACGGGACTAGAGGCCGGGGAGCTGTTTTTT. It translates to CASSLVTGLEAGELFF. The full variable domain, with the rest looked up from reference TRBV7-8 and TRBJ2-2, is GAGVSQSPRYKVAKRGQDVALRCDPISGHVSLFWYQQALGQGPEFLTYFQNEAQLDKSGLPSDRFFAERPEGSVSTLKIQRTQQEDSAVYLCASSLVTGLEAGELFFGEGSRLTVL.

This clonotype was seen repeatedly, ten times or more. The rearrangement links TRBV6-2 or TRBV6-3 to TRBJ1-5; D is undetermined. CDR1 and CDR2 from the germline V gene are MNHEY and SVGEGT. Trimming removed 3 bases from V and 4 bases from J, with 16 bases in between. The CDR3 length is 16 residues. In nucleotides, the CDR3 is TGTGCCAGCAGTTATGATTTGGCTGAGGGAAATCAGCCCCAGCATTTT. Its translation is CASSYDLAEGNQPQHF.

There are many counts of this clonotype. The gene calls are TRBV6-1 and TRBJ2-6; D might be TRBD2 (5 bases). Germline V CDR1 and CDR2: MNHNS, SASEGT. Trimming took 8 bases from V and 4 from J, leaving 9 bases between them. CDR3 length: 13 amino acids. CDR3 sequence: CASGSWGANVLTF. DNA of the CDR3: TGTGCCAGCGGGAGCTGGGGGGCCAACGTCCTGACTTTC.

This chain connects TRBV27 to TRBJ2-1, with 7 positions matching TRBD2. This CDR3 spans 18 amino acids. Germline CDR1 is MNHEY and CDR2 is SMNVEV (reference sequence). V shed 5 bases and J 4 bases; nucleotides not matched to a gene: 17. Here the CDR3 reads CASSLRFPSGESYNEQFF. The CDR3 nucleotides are TGTGCCAGCAGTCTCCGTTTTCCTAGCGGAGAGAGTTACAATGAGCAGTTCTTC.

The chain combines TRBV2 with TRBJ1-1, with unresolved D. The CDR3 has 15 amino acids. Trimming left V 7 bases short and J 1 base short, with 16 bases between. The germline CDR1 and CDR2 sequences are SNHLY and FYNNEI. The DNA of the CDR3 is TGTGCCAGCAATCCGGGGTCGGGGTCGAACACTGAAGCTTTCTTT. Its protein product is CASNPGSGSNTEAFF. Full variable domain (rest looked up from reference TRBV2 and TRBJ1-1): EPEVTQTPSHQVTQMGQEVILRCVPISNHLYFYWYRQILGQKVEFLVSFYNNEISEKSEIFDDQFSVERPDGSNFTLKIRSTKLEDSAMYFCASNPGSGSNTEAFFGQGTRLTVV.

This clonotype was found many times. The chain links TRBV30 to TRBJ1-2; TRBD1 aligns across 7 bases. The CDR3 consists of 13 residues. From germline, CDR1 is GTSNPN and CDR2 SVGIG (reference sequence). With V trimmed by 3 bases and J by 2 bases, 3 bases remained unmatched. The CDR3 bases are TGTGCCTGGAGCCACAGGGGAAACTATGGCTACACCTTC. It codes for CAWSHRGNYGYTF.

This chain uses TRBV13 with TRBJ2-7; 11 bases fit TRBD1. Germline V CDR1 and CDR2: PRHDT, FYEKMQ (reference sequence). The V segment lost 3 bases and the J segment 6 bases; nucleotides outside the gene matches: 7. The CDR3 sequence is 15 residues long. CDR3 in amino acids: CASSFRGQGAGEQYF. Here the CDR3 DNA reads TGTGCCAGCAGCTTTCGCGGACAGGGGGCCGGCGAGCAGTACTTC. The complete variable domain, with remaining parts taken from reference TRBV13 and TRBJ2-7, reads AAGVIQSPRHLIKEKRETATLKCYPIPRHDTVYWYQQGPGQDPQFLISFYEKMQSDKGSIPDRFSAQQFSDYHSELNMSSLELGDSALYFCASSFRGQGAGEQYFGPGTRLTVT.

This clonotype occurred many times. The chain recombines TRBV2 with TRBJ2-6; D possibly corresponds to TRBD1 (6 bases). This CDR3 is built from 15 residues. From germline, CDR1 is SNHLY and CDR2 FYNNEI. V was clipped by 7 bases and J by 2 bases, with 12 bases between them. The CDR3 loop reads CASIREGAGANVLTF. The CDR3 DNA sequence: TGTGCCAGCATACGCGAGGGGGCTGGGGCCAACGTCCTGACTTTC.

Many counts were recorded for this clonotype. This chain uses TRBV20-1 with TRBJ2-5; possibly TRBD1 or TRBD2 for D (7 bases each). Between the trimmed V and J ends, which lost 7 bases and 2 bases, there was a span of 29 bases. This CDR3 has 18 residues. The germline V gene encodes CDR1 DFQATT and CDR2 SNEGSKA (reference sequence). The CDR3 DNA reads TGCAGTGTTTCGAAAGTAGACAGGGAGGGCCCGTGGCAAGAGACCCAGTACTTC. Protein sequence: CSVSKVDREGPWQETQYF.

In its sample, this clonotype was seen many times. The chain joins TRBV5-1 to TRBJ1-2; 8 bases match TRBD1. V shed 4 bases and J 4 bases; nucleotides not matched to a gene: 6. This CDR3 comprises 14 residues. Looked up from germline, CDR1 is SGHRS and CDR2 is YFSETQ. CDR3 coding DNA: TGCGCCAGCAGCAAGGGACAGGATGGCTATGGCTACACCTTC. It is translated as CASSKGQDGYGYTF.